This TCR beta chain was found in a study of T cell repertoires in cytomegalovirus infection (dated by TCRdb to about 2019). Some background on the complete study: Donor HLA type was relevant to the analysis, as public TCR beta signatures indicated carriage of CMV infection together with the matching HLA type. Findings and caveats that apply to the study as a whole: The ex vivo response was dominated by HLA-C-restricted CMV-specific TCR beta clonotypes, which also provided the single most frequent clonotype in two of eight donors. Carriers of CMV infection plus the relevant HLA type were discriminated by the cumulative frequency of public TCR beta family members in the study cohort and in an independent roughly 320-donor cohort.

This clonotype was seen ten or more times. Its antigen remains undetermined. Within one base of it there is no much larger clone, and no base qualities were kept. V lost 3 bases and J lost 7 bases; the stretch between them is 12 bases long. The CDR3, from cysteine to phenylalanine, totals 13 residues. Here the CDR3 DNA is all that survives: 39 bases in frame from base 1. CDR1 and CDR2 are read off the germline V gene as SGHTA and FQGNSA. The run used an Illumina HiSeq 1500. TCRdb took the public reads, trimmed them with fastp at Q25, ran MiXCR for clone calling and kept in-frame beta chains. Rows merge per CDR3 protein into single entries with the most common DNA and genes. This sample has approximately 180,000 distinct CDR3 sequences in its table, and roughly 9% of those were observed once. The ten largest clonotypes hold roughly 5% of the sample.

The specimen was PBMCs. The receptor's source is a human donor in good health (CMV status not recorded). Some clones in this sample may be carry-over from other donors' samples. In this chain, TRBV7-2 is recombined with TRBJ1-1; the D gene remains uncertain. The DNA reads TGTGCCAGCAGCTTTGGCCCCGGGGATGAAGCTTTCTTT. This yields the protein CASSFGPGDEAFF.